The clone carrying this T cell receptor beta chain was detected a few times. This sample is drawn from a study of T-cell reconstitution after alpha-beta-depleted transplantation in children. CDR3 length: 15 amino acids. V was trimmed by 5 bases and J by 0 bases, leaving 14 bases between them. Unique molecular identifiers were used in preparing the TCRbeta library. TCRdb called the PCR reads again in MiXCR, with one record for every CDR3 protein. The data show 200,000 to 250,000 distinct CDR3 sequences, about a quarter seen once. This specimen consisted of PBMCs, obtained before TCRalphabeta/CD19-depleted stem cell transplant. The chain has TRBV12-3 or TRBV12-4 and TRBJ2-7, with D unclear. The receptor's source is a girl aged 2 to 10 with Fanconi anemia, due to receive a stem cell transplant. CDR3 amino acids: CASSEHSLSSYEQYF. The CDR3 DNA is TGTGCCAGCAGTGAACACTCTTTAAGCTCCTACGAGCAGTACTTC.